A selection of T cell receptor beta chains follows, all from one sample in a study of PD-L1 blockade in urothelial cancer. Assay used: immunoSEQ multiplex PCR; TCRdb lists only in-frame clones, some missing. The sample holds several hundred clones; roughly 36% are singletons and the top ten take 8% to 10%. The sequencing here drew on tumor tissue, taken before atezolizumab (anti-PD-L1) treatment. These receptor sequences come from a man in his sixties with urothelial cancer. Both conserved end residues are part of each CDR3. The D gene is left open where the match is weak. Only part of the rows carry a size: once, few, many, or a class if the clone is expanded.

j_call clone_size v_call d_call cdr3_aa cdr3_nt
TRBJ2-7 large TRBV6-8 TRBD1 CASSSTGGPSYEQYF TGTGCCAGCAGTTCGACAGGGGGGCCCTCCTACGAGCAGTACTTC
TRBJ2-7 few TRBV28 . CASSSTRDLYSYEQYF TGTGCCAGCAGTTCAACACGGGACCTTTACTCCTACGAGCAGTACTTC
TRBJ1-1 . TRBV18 . CASSKAGSVNTEAFF TGTGCCAGCTCAAAGGCAGGGTCGGTGAACACTGAAGCTTTCTTT
TRBJ2-2 medium-sized TRBV23-1 . CASSFNSGAGGELFF TGCGCCAGCAGCTTCAATTCAGGGGCGGGCGGGGAGCTGTTTTTT
TRBJ1-2 . TRBV6-8 . CASSESALNYGYTF TGTGCCAGCAGTGAGTCGGCCCTCAACTATGGCTACACCTTC
TRBJ1-4 few TRBV14 . CASSLGRTANNEKLFF TGTGCCAGCAGCCTAGGCCGGACAGCTAATAATGAAAAACTGTTTTTT
TRBJ2-3 few TRBV4-1 . CASSQDRGALDTQYF TGCGCCAGCAGCCAAGATCGGGGGGCGTTGGATACGCAGTATTTT
TRBJ2-5 . TRBV11-3 . CASSSGPNGETQYF TGTGCCAGCAGCTCGGGGCCGAATGGGGAGACCCAGTACTTC
TRBJ1-2 medium-sized TRBV11-3 . CASTRLSPGNHGYTF TGTGCCAGCACCCGCTTATCCCCCGGGAATCATGGCTACACCTTC
TRBJ2-7 medium-sized TRBV6-8 TRBD1 CASSSAGGPWYEQYF TGTGCCAGCAGTTCTGCAGGGGGCCCCTGGTACGAGCAGTACTTC
TRBJ2-2 few TRBV30 TRBD2 CAWRRIGLAGAGELFF TGTGCCTGGAGAAGGATCGGACTAGCGGGAGCCGGGGAGCTGTTTTTT
TRBJ2-5 . TRBV6-7 . CASSHGGTQYF TGTGCCAGCAGCCACGGCGGAACCCAGTACTTC
TRBJ2-3 few TRBV6-8 TRBD2 CATSSGPSTDTQYF TGTGCCACCTCTAGCGGACCTAGCACAGATACGCAGTATTTT
TRBJ2-7 . TRBV28 . CASSLPRYEQYF TGTGCCAGCAGTTTACCCCGATACGAGCAGTACTTC
TRBJ1-1 . TRBV18 TRBD1 CASSPAGQGLSEAFF TGTGCCAGCTCACCAGCGGGACAGGGGTTGAGTGAAGCTTTCTTT
TRBJ1-2 . TRBV9 . CASSVGGGAANYGYTF TGTGCCAGCAGCGTAGGAGGAGGGGCTGCTAACTATGGCTACACCTTC
TRBJ1-2 . TRBV25-1 TRBD1 CASSEVRGDYTF TGTGCCAGCAGTGAGGTCAGGGGGGACTACACCTTC
TRBJ2-2 . TRBV19 . CASMRGAGVHRTGELFF TGTGCCAGTATGAGGGGAGCTGGGGTTCATAGAACCGGGGAGCTGTTTTTT